This T cell receptor beta chain originates from a study of blood T cells in healthy people across ages. This clonotype was seen a handful of times. Combining a sample-barcoded 5' primer with a J-beta primer mix, a second PCR ran for 7 to 11 cycles. TCRdb ran MiXCR on the 5' RACE reads and lists one entry per CDR3 protein. This table has 750,000 to 850,000 distinct CDR3 sequences, more than 20% appearing once. These data also formed part of another study, on T cells of mothers and their children.

The source material was blood. This sequence originates from a boy aged 5 to 17 in good health.

The CDR3 here is CASIGLSYEQYF. CDR3 nucleotide sequence: TGCGCCAGCATCGGGTTGAGCTACGAGCAGTACTTC. This chain connects TRBV10-2 to TRBJ2-7, with D uncertain. Germline loops: CDR1 WSHSY, CDR2 SAAADI. V was cut by 7 bases and J by 3 bases, with 10 bases left in between. CDR3 length equals 12 residues.